This T cell receptor beta chain came from a study of T cell responses to AZD1222 COVID-19 vaccine. CDR3 size: 14 residues. Trimming stripped 1 base from V and 3 bases from J, with 8 bases between. The germline V gene has CDR1 SGHDT and CDR2 YYEEEE. Assay: immunoSEQ multiplex PCR; the TCRdb copy retains only in-frame clones and omits some. The sample records about 120,000 clones, about 92% being singletons. The TCR sequence derives from an adult who received the AZD1222 COVID-19 vaccine. V gene TRBV5-6 combines with J gene TRBJ1-5; D remains ambiguous. The starting material was peripheral blood, obtained 28 days after the second AZD1222 dose. The CDR3 DNA reads TGTGCCAGCAGCTTGTATCAGTACAATCAGCCCCAGCATTTT. Its protein is CASSLYQYNQPQHF. Based on the CDR3 plus reference TRBV5-6 and TRBJ1-5, the full variable domain is DAGVTQSPTHLIKTRGQQVTLRCSPKSGHDTVSWYQQALGQGPQFIFQYYEEEERQRGNFPDRFSGHQFPNYSSELNVNALLLGDSALYLCASSLYQYNQPQHFGDGTRLSIL.